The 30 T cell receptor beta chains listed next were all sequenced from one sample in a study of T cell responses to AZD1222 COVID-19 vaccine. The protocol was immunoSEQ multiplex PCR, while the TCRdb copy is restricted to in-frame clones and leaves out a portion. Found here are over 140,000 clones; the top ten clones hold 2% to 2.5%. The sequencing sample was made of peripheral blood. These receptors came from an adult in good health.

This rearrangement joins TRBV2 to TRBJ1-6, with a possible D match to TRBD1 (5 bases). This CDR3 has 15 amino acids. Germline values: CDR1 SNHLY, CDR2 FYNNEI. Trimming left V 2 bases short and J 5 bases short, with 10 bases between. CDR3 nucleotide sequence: TGTGCCAGCAGTGAAACGGACAAAAATAATTCACCCCTCCACTTT. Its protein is CASSETDKNNSPLHF.

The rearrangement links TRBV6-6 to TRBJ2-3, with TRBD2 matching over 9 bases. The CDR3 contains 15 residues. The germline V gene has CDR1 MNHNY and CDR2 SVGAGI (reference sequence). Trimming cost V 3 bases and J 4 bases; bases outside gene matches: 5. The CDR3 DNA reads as TGTGCCAGCAGTTATAGGCGGGGGGGCTCAGATACGCAGTATTTT. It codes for CASSYRRGGSDTQYF.

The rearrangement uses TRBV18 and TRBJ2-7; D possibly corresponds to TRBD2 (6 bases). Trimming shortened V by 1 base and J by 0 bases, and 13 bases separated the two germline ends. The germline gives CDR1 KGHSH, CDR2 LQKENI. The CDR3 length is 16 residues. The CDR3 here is CASSPLTGLSSYEQYF. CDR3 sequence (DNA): TGTGCCAGCTCACCACTAACAGGACTAAGCTCCTACGAGCAGTACTTC.

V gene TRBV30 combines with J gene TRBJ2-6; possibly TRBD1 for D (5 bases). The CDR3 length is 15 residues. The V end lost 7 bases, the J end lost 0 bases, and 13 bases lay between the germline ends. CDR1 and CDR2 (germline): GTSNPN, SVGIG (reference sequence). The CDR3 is CALDSDSSGANVLTF. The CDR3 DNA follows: TGTGCCTTAGACAGTGACAGCTCTGGGGCCAACGTCCTGACTTTC.

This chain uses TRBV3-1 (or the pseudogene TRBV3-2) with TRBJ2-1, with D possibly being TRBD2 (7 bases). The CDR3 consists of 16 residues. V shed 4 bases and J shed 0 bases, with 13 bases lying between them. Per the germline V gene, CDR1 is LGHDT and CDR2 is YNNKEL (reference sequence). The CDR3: CASSPLGGLSYNEQFF. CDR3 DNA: TGTGCCAGCAGCCCACTGGGGGGGCTCTCCTACAATGAGCAGTTCTTC.

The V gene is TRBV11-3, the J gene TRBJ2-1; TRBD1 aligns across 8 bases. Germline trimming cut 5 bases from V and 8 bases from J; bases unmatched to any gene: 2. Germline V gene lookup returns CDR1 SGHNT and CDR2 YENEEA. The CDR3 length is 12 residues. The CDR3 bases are TGTGCCAGCAGCCGACAGGGGCATGAGCAGTTCTTC. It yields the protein CASSRQGHEQFF. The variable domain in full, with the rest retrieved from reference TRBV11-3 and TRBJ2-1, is EAGVVQSPRYKIIEKKQPVAFWCNPISGHNTLYWYLQNLGQGPELLIRYENEEAVDDSQLPKDRFSAERLKGVDSTLKIQPAELGDSAVYLCASSRQGHEQFFGPGTRLTVL.

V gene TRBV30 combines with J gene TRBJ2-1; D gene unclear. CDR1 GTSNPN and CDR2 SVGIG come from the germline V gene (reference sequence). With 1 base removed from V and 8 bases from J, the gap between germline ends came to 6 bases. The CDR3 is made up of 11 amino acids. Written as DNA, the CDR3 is TGTGCCTGGAGTGCCGACCATGAGCAGTTCTTC. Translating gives CAWSADHEQFF. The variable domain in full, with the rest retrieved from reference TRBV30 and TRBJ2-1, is SQTIHQWPATLVQPVGSPLSLECTVEGTSNPNLYWYRQAAGRGLQLLFYSVGIGQISSEVPQNLSASRPQDRQFILSSKKLLLSDSGFYLCAWSADHEQFFGPGTRLTVL.

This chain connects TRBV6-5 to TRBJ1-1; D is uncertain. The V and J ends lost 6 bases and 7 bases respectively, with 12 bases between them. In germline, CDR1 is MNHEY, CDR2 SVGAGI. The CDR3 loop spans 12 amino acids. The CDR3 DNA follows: TGTGCCAGCAGAGGAGGGTCAGTTGAAGCTTTCTTT. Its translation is CASRGGSVEAFF.

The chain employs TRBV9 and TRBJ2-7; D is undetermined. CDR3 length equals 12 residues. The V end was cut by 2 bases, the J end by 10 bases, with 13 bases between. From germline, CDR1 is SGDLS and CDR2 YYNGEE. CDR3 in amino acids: CASSVHPPRQYF. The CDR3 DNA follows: TGTGCCAGCAGCGTTCACCCCCCTCGTCAGTACTTC.

CDR3 in amino acids: CASSSGRSVRGYTF. The CDR3 DNA reads TGTGCCAGCAGTTCGGGACGATCAGTTCGTGGCTACACCTTC. V is TRBV2 and J is TRBJ1-2, with D perhaps matching TRBD1 (5 bases). Between the trimmed V and J ends, which lost 5 bases and 7 bases, there was a span of 17 bases. Germline V gene data show CDR1 as SNHLY and CDR2 as FYNNEI. The CDR3 extends over 14 amino acids.

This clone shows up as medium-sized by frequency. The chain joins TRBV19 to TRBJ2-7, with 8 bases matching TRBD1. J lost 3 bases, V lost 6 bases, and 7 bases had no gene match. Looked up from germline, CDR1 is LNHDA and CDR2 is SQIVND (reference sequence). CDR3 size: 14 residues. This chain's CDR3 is CASRPGTGLYEQYF. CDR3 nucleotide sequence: TGTGCCAGTAGGCCCGGGACAGGCCTCTACGAGCAGTACTTC.

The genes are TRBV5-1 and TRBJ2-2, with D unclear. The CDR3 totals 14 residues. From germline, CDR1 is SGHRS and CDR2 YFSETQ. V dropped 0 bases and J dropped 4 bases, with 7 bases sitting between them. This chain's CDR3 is CASSLEPATGELFF. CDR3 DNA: TGCGCCAGCAGCTTGGAGCCGGCCACCGGGGAGCTGTTTTTT.

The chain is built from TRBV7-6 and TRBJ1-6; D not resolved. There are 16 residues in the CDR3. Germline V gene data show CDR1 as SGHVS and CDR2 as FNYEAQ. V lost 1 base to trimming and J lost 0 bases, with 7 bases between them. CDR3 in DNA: TGTGCCAGCAGCTTAGTTCCGGGCTCCTATAATTCACCCCTCCACTTT. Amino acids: CASSLVPGSYNSPLHF.

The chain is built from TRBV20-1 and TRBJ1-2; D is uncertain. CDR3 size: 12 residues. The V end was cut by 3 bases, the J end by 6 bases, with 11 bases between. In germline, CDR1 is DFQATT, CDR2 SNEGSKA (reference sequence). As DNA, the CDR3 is TGCAGTGCTAGTAGTGTGGGGAATGGCTACACCTTC. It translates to CSASSVGNGYTF.

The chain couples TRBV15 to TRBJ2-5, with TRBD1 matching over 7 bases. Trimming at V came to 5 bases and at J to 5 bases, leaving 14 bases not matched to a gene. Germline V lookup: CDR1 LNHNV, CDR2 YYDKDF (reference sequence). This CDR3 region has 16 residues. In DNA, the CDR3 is TGTGCCACCAGCCCAGAGGGGGCCCTTACGTCGGAGACCCAGTACTTC. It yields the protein CATSPEGALTSETQYF.

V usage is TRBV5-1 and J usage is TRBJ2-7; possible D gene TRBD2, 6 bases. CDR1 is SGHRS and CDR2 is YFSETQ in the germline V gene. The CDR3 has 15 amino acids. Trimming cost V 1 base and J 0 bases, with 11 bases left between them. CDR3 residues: CASSLWAGSSYEQYF. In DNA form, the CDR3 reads TGCGCCAGCAGCTTGTGGGCGGGGAGCTCCTACGAGCAGTACTTC.

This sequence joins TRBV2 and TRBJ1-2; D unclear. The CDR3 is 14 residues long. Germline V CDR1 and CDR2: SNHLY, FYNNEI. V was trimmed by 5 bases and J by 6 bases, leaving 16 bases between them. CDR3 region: CASSFTTSYHGYTF. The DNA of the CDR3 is TGTGCCAGCAGTTTTACCACTTCCTACCATGGCTACACCTTC. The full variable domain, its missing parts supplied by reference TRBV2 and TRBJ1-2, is EPEVTQTPSHQVTQMGQEVILRCVPISNHLYFYWYRQILGQKVEFLVSFYNNEISEKSEIFDDQFSVERPDGSNFTLKIRSTKLEDSAMYFCASSFTTSYHGYTFGSGTRLTVV.

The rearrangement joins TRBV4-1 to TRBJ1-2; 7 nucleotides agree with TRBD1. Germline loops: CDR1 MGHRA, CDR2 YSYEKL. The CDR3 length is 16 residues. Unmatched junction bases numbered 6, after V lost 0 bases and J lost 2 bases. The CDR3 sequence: CASSQDRGFKNYGYTF. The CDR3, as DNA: TGCGCCAGCAGCCAAGACAGGGGGTTCAAAAACTATGGCTACACCTTC.

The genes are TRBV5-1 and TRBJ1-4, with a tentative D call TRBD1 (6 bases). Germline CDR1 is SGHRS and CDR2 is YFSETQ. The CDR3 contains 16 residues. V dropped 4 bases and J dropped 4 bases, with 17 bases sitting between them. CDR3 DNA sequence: TGCGCCAGCAGCCGTGGACAGTTTTCGGTTAATGAAAAACTGTTTTTT. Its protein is CASSRGQFSVNEKLFF.

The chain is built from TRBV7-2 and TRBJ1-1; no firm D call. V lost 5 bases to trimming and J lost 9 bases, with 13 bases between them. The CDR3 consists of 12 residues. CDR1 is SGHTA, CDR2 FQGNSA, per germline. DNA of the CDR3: TGTGCCAGCAGCCCAGCAGTAGGGAAAGCTTTCTTT. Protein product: CASSPAVGKAFF.

The CDR3 protein is CASSDTGRNQPQHF. The CDR3 nucleotides read TGTGCCAGCAGTGATACAGGGCGCAATCAGCCCCAGCATTTT. The gene calls are TRBV2 and TRBJ1-5; weak D call: TRBD1 (6 bases). CDR3 length equals 14 residues. Trimming stripped 3 bases from V and 2 bases from J, with 8 bases between. Germline V gives CDR1 SNHLY, CDR2 FYNNEI.

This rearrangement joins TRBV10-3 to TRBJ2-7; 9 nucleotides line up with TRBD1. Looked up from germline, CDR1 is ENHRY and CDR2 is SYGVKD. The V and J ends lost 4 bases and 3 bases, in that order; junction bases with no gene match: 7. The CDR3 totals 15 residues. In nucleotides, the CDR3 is TGTGCCATCAGTGTAGGGGACAGGGAGGACTACGAGCAGTACTTC. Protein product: CAISVGDREDYEQYF.

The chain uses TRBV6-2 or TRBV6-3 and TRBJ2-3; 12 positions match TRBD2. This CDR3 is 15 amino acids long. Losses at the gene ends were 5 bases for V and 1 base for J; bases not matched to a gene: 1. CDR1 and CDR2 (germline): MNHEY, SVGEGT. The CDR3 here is CASSGLAGRTDTQYF. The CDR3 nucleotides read TGTGCCAGCAGTGGACTAGCGGGGCGCACAGATACGCAGTATTTT.

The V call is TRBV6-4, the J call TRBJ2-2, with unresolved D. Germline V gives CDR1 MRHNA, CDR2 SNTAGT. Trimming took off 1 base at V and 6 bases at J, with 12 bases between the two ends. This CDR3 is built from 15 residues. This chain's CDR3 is CASSDWNSGAGELFF. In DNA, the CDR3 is TGTGCCAGCAGTGACTGGAACTCCGGTGCCGGGGAGCTGTTTTTT.

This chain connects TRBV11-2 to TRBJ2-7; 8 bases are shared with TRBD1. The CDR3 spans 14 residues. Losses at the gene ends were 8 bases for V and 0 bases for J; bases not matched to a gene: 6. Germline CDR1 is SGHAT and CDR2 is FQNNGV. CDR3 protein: CASGQGYSSYEQYF. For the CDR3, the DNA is TGTGCCAGCGGACAGGGCTACTCCTCCTACGAGCAGTACTTC. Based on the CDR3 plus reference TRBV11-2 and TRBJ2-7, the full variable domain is EAGVAQSPRYKIIEKRQSVAFWCNPISGHATLYWYQQILGQGPKLLIQFQNNGVVDDSQLPKDRFSAERLKGVDSTLKIQPAKLEDSAVYLCASGQGYSSYEQYFGPGTRLTVT.

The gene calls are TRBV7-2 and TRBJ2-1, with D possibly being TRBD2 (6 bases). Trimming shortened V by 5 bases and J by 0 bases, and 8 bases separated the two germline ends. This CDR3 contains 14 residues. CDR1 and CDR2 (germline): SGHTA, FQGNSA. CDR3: CASSVGSSYNEQFF. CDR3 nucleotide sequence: TGTGCCAGCAGCGTCGGGAGCTCCTACAATGAGCAGTTCTTC.

Here the CDR3 DNA reads TGTGCCACCGGCCGACAGGGGGTCACTGAAGCTTTCTTT. Residues: CATGRQGVTEAFF. V usage is TRBV19 and J usage is TRBJ1-1; 9 nucleotides align to TRBD1. CDR1 is LNHDA, CDR2 SQIVND, per germline (reference sequence). The CDR3 has 13 residues. The V and J ends lost 10 bases and 4 bases, in that order; junction bases with no gene match: 7.

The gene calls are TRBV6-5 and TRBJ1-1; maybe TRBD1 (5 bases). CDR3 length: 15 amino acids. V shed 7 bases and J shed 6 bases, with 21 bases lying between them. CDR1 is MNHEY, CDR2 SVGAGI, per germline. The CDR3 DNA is TGTGCCAGCAATACCCCCTCCGACAGTGGGGCTGAAGCTTTCTTT. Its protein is CASNTPSDSGAEAFF.

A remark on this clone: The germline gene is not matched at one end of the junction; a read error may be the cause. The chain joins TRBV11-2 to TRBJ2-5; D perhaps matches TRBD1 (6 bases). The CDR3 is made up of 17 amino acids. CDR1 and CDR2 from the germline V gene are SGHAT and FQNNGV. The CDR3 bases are TGTGCCAGCAGCCTAGAGGTTGGGGGCGACAGGAAAGAGACCCAGTACTTC. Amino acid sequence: CASSLEVGGDRKETQYF.

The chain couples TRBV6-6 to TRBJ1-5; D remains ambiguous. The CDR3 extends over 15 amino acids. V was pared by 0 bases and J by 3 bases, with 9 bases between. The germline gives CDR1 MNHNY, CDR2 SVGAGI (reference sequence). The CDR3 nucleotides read TGTGCCAGCAGTTACTCGCGGCAGACCAATCAGCCCCAGCATTTT. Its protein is CASSYSRQTNQPQHF.